The clone carrying this T cell receptor (beta chain) was found a few times. This sample was taken from a study of T cells in Graves' hyperthyroidism and ophthalmopathy. RNA transcripts were the template for amplifying TCR beta CDR3 regions. First-round RT-PCR of the TCR CDR3 relied on the HTBI primer set. A single record per CDR3 protein comes from TCRdb applying MiXCR to the multiplex PCR reads. The sample lists around 500,000 distinct CDR3 sequences; 14% were seen once. CDR1 and CDR2 from the germline V gene are SGHRS and YFSETQ. V lost 0 bases, J lost 8 bases, and 10 bases stayed unmatched. The CDR3 consists of 16 residues.

The receptor comes from a woman aged 40 to 50 with Graves' hyperthyroidism. Sequencing used blood. The chain combines TRBV5-1 with TRBJ2-1; 8 bases are a match to TRBD2. As DNA, the CDR3 is TGCGCCAGCAGCTTGGATCCAGCGGGAGTGTCCGATGAGCAGTTCTTC. It codes for CASSLDPAGVSDEQFF. The full variable domain, completed using reference TRBV5-1 and TRBJ2-1, is KAGVTQTPRYLIKTRGQQVTLSCSPISGHRSVSWYQQTPGQGLQFLFEYFSETQRNKGNFPGRFSGRQFSNSRSEMNVSTLELGDSALYLCASSLDPAGVSDEQFFGPGTRLTVL.